Listed here are 14 T cell receptor beta chains from one sample, sequenced in a study of OX40 agonist ivuxolimab in advanced cancers. The data were produced by immunoSEQ multiplex PCR, yet TCRdb's version contains in-frame clones alone and is incomplete. The repertoire holds about 72,000 clones, with roughly nine tenths as singletons. The specimen comprised CD4+ or CD8+ T cells sorted from blood, sampled in a trial of the OX40 agonist ivuxolimab. The receptors come from an adult with an advanced solid tumor such as melanoma, head and neck, liver or kidney cancer.

The chain uses TRBV29-1 and TRBJ2-1; TRBD1 aligns across 7 bases. J was trimmed by 4 bases and V by 4 bases; bases with no gene match: 10. Germline values: CDR1 SQVTM, CDR2 ANQGSEA. This CDR3 has 15 residues. CDR3 protein: CSVARTGISYNEQFF. The CDR3 region has the DNA TGCAGCGTTGCCCGGACAGGTATATCATACAATGAGCAGTTCTTC.

Points on this clone: Other DNA variants within this sample encode the same CDR3. The CDR3 nucleotides read TGTGCCAGCAGCCAGGACAAAAGTTATGGCTACACCTTC. It yields the protein CASSQDKSYGYTF. The gene calls are TRBV14 and TRBJ1-2, with D maybe TRBD1 (5 bases). The CDR3 runs to 13 residues. Germline V lookup: CDR1 SGHDN, CDR2 FVKESK. V lost 3 bases, J lost 5 bases, and 10 bases lay in between.

The chain has TRBV5-1 and TRBJ2-1; tentatively, D is TRBD1 (5 bases). V gave up 0 bases and J gave up 3 bases, with 10 bases separating them. The CDR3 runs 15 residues. Per germline, CDR1 SGHRS and CDR2 YFSETQ. The CDR3 DNA reads as TGCGCCAGCAGCTTGGACTCAGGACACTACAATGAGCAGTTCTTC. This translates into CASSLDSGHYNEQFF. Filled out from reference TRBV5-1 and TRBJ2-1, the complete variable domain reads KAGVTQTPRYLIKTRGQQVTLSCSPISGHRSVSWYQQTPGQGLQFLFEYFSETQRNKGNFPGRFSGRQFSNSRSEMNVSTLELGDSALYLCASSLDSGHYNEQFFGPGTRLTVL.

Regarding this clone: This CDR3 is also generated by other DNA sequences in the sample. The gene calls are TRBV5-1 and TRBJ1-4; TRBD1 matches 8 bases. CDR3 length: 15 residues. V dropped 0 bases and J dropped 2; count of bases not matched to a gene: 0. CDR1 and CDR2 (germline): SGHRS, YFSETQ. CDR3 residues: CASSLGQGTNEKLFF. The CDR3 nucleotides read TGCGCCAGCAGCTTGGGACAGGGGACTAATGAAAAACTGTTTTTT.

The rearrangement links TRBV18 to TRBJ1-5; no reliable D call. Trimming left V 5 bases short and J 0 bases short, with 5 bases between. Germline CDR1 and CDR2: KGHSH and LQKENI. The CDR3 extends over 13 amino acids. As DNA, the CDR3 is TGTGCCAGCTCAGCAGGTAGCAATCAGCCCCAGCATTTT. Its translation is CASSAGSNQPQHF. Supplemented by reference TRBV18 and TRBJ1-5, the full variable domain reads NAGVMQNPRHLVRRRGQEARLRCSPMKGHSHVYWYRQLPEEGLKFMVYLQKENIIDESGMPKERFSAEFPKEGPSILRIQQVVRGDSAAYFCASSAGSNQPQHFGDGTRLSIL.

The chain employs TRBV5-4 and TRBJ1-2, with D possibly TRBD1 on 6 matching bases. In germline, CDR1 is SGHNT, CDR2 YYREEE (reference sequence). V was cut by 4 bases and J by 3 bases, with 16 bases left in between. The CDR3 runs to 15 residues. CDR3 region: CASSHGGKGDYGYTF. CDR3 in DNA: TGTGCCAGCAGCCATGGGGGGAAGGGGGACTATGGCTACACCTTC. Supplemented by reference TRBV5-4 and TRBJ1-2, the full variable domain reads ETGVTQSPTHLIKTRGQQVTLRCSSQSGHNTVSWYQQALGQGPQFIFQYYREEENGRGNFPPRFSGLQFPNYSSELNVNALELDDSALYLCASSHGGKGDYGYTFGSGTRLTVV.

The chain employs TRBV4-1 and TRBJ1-5, with D possibly matching TRBD1 (5 bases). From germline, CDR1 is MGHRA and CDR2 YSYEKL. This CDR3 contains 15 residues. Between the trimmed V and J ends, which lost 4 bases and 6 bases, there was a span of 16 bases. The CDR3 DNA reads as TGCGCCAGCAGCCCAGATGGGGGGTTCAGTCAGCCCCAGCATTTT. The encoded protein is CASSPDGGFSQPQHF.

This chain links TRBV28 with TRBJ2-2; D may match TRBD1 or TRBD2 (6 bases each). The CDR3 length is 16 residues. V was pared by 8 bases and J by 4 bases, with 20 bases between. Per the germline V gene, CDR1 is MDHEN and CDR2 is SYDVKM. This CDR3 reads CASGEFRGAGTGELFF. In DNA, the CDR3 is TGTGCCAGCGGCGAGTTTAGGGGGGCGGGCACCGGGGAGCTGTTTTTT.

This rearrangement joins TRBV29-1 to TRBJ1-6; 9 nucleotides agree with TRBD1. Losses at the gene ends were 7 bases for V and 5 bases for J; bases not matched to a gene: 6. The CDR3 is 14 residues long. Germline loops: CDR1 SQVTM, CDR2 ANQGSEA. In nucleotides, the CDR3 is TGCAGCGCTATGACAGGGGGGGATAATTCACCCCTCCACTTT. It codes for CSAMTGGDNSPLHF.

The chain uses TRBV7-3 and TRBJ2-2; D is uncertain. Germline CDR1 reads SGHTA; CDR2 reads FQGTGA. V lost 0 bases, J lost 6 bases, and 5 bases lay in between. The length of the CDR3 is 13 residues. The CDR3 DNA reads as TGTGCCAGCAGCTTAACGGGGTCCGGGGAGCTGTTTTTT. Translated, it gives CASSLTGSGELFF.

This clone occurred once. This chain uses TRBV28 with TRBJ2-7, with D possibly matching TRBD2 (5 bases). The ends were cut back, 4 bases at V and 3 bases at J, with 16 bases in the middle. The germline V gene encodes CDR1 MDHEN and CDR2 SYDVKM. The CDR3 has 15 residues. CDR3 sequence (DNA): TGTGCCAGCAGTTCCTCAGGTGGGAGCCACTACGAGCAGTACTTC. It is translated as CASSSSGGSHYEQYF.

The gene calls are TRBV7-9 and TRBJ2-1; TRBD2 is a possible D gene (6 bases). CDR1 and CDR2 (germline): SEHNR, FQNEAQ (reference sequence). V was pared by 5 bases and J by 9 bases, with 17 bases between. The CDR3 length is 14 residues. The DNA of the CDR3 is TGTGCCAGCAGCCCTCAGACTAGTATGGCTGAGCAGTTCTTC. Amino acids: CASSPQTSMAEQFF. Using reference TRBV7-9 and TRBJ2-1 for the parts outside the CDR3, the full variable domain is DTGVSQNPRHKITKRGQNVTFRCDPISEHNRLYWYRQTLGQGPEFLTYFQNEAQLEKSRLLSDRFSAERPKGSFSTLEIQRTEQGDSAMYLCASSPQTSMAEQFFGPGTRLTVL.

The chain has TRBV19 and TRBJ2-5; 8 nucleotides match TRBD1. The CDR3 length is 14 residues. V shed 4 bases, J shed 2 bases, and the junction held 3 bases outside the gene matches. In germline, CDR1 is LNHDA, CDR2 SQIVND (reference sequence). In DNA, the CDR3 is TGTGCCAGTAGTAGCCAGGGGGCTCAAGAGACCCAGTACTTC. Its translation: CASSSQGAQETQYF.

The chain uses TRBV7-3 and TRBJ2-2; 7 bases align to TRBD1. The CDR3 sequence is 14 residues long. V lost 4 bases to trimming and J lost 4 bases; unmatched junction nucleotides: 3. Germline assignment: CDR1 SGHTA and CDR2 FQGTGA. The CDR3 region is CASSSNRGTGELFF. The CDR3 DNA reads as TGTGCCAGCAGCTCAAACAGGGGCACCGGGGAGCTGTTTTTT.